Described below is a single T cell receptor beta chain sequence and its context. This sample is part of a study of blood T cell repertoires in COVID-19. V was pared by 4 bases and J by 3 bases, with 8 bases of the junction left unmatched. Germline values: CDR1 SNHLY, CDR2 FYNNEI. This CDR3 contains 15 residues. Original handling: Amplification of reference gene primers was used by the study to estimate nucleated cell counts. Data came from immunoSEQ multiplex PCR; TCRdb stores just in-frame clones and leaves some out. D and trimming come from the DNA, and the V and J calls and clone size come from that table. The table shows 250,000 to 350,000 clones, with 90% occurring only once. Participants were aged roughly 18 to 90 years, lived in some 23 US areas, and enrolled virtually. Cohort 3 recovery required two negative PCRs, clearance, or symptom resolution.

Specimen: PBMCs or T cells enriched from blood (not recorded which). V usage is TRBV2 and J usage is TRBJ1-2; the match to TRBD1 covers 7 bases. The receptor comes from a man aged 55 to 70 who had recovered from COVID-19. The CDR3 reads CASSVEGARDYGYTF. The CDR3 coding sequence is TGTGCCAGCAGTGTAGAGGGGGCGCGCGACTATGGCTACACCTTC. The variable domain in full, with the rest retrieved from reference TRBV2 and TRBJ1-2, is EPEVTQTPSHQVTQMGQEVILRCVPISNHLYFYWYRQILGQKVEFLVSFYNNEISEKSEIFDDQFSVERPDGSNFTLKIRSTKLEDSAMYFCASSVEGARDYGYTFGSGTRLTVV.